In its sample, the clone carrying this T cell receptor (beta chain) was seen once. The antigen remains undetermined. The germline V gene has CDR1 LGHNT and CDR2 FRNRAP. V lost 4 bases, J lost 2 bases, and 14 bases stayed unmatched. The CDR3 runs 18 residues. The data belong to a study of lymphopenia after photon versus proton radiotherapy. General study points: Proton therapy kept repertoires fairly stable, unlike photons, which gained effector/memory cells. Authors raise, but do not show, better survival with proton therapy.

TCRdb keeps only in-frame clones here, not all; method: immunoSEQ multiplex PCR. Of fewer than 20,000 clones listed, approximately 92% are singletons. This receptor was taken from a woman aged 35 to 49 with cholangiocarcinoma. The chain has TRBV12-5 and TRBJ2-3; TRBD1 matches 8 bases. Material: peripheral blood, obtained from a patient treated with photon-based radiotherapy. This CDR3 is CASGSSRPGTGLTDTQYF. CDR3 DNA: TGTGCTAGTGGTTCCAGCCGTCCCGGGACAGGACTCACAGATACGCAGTATTTT.